The 21 T cell receptor beta chains below all came from one sample that was sequenced in a study of T cells in women clearing cervical HPV infection. Sequenced by immunoSEQ multiplex PCR; TCRdb stores in-frame clones only, minus some. Its listing shows 14,000 or so clones. The sequencing sample was made of blood buffy coat. These receptors originate from a woman between 18 and 70 years old with a cervical HPV16 infection that either progressed to CIN3+ or cleared (not recorded which).

In the case of this clone: The read is 3 residues too short to cover the CDR3 end, so that end is filled in from the germline J gene. The chain has TRBV5-1 and TRBJ2-2, with TRBD1 as a possible D gene (6 bases). The CDR3 sequence is 15 residues long. Germline V gene sequence: CDR1 SGHRS, CDR2 YFSETQ. The sequenced CDR3 bases are TGCGCCAGCAGCCCCTCGGGGACGCAGGGGTCACCG. Translated: CASSPSGTQGSP. The full CDR3 protein is CASSPSGTQGSPLFF.

Concerning this clone itself: Read data end 3 residues before the CDR3 end; the end is taken from the germline J gene. The gene calls are TRBV5-1 and TRBJ2-3, with TRBD2 identical over 9 bases. The germline V gene has CDR1 SGHRS and CDR2 YFSETQ. With V trimmed by 3 bases and J by 3 bases, 8 bases remained unmatched. The CDR3 contains 16 residues. The CDR3 reads CASSSGLARGTDTQYF. The DNA read from the CDR3 is TGCGCCAGCAGCTCCGGACTAGCGAGAGGTACAGATACG.

Comment on this clone: The CDR3 end is not reached by the read, which stops 3 residues before it; the germline J gene fills it in. J is TRBJ2-2 and V is TRBV11-3; either TRBD1 or TRBD2 may supply D (5 bases each). In germline, CDR1 is SGHNT, CDR2 YENEEA. This CDR3 region has 13 residues. The sequenced CDR3 bases are TGTGCCAGCAAAGAGGGGATCGGTTCACCG. Translated: CASKEGIGSP. The CDR3 reads in full as CASKEGIGSPLFF. Drawing the rest from reference TRBV11-3 and TRBJ2-2, the complete variable domain is EAGVVQSPRYKIIEKKQPVAFWCNPISGHNTLYWYLQNLGQGPELLIRYENEEAVDDSQLPKDRFSAERLKGVDSTLKIQPAELGDSAVYLCASKEGIGSPLFFGEGSRLTVL.

Remarks on this clone: The DNA ends 3 residues before the CDR3 does, and the rest of the CDR3 is filled in from the germline J gene. The chain is built from TRBV7-3 and TRBJ2-5; tentative D call: TRBD2 (6 bases). The CDR3 runs to 14 residues. The V and J ends lost 5 bases and 3 bases respectively, with 13 bases between them. CDR1 SGHTA and CDR2 FQGTGA come from the germline V gene. CDR3 DNA, as far as it was read: TGTGCCAGCAGCACCGGGGGTTTTAAAGAGACC. It specifies CASSTGGFKET. The full CDR3 reads CASSTGGFKETQYF. The whole variable domain, filled in from reference TRBV7-3 and TRBJ2-5, reads GAGVSQTPSNKVTEKGKYVELRCDPISGHTALYWYRQSLGQGPEFLIYFQGTGAADDSGLPNDRFFAVRPEGSVSTLKIQRTERGDSAVYLCASSTGGFKETQYFGPGTRLLVL.

With respect to this clone: An end of the junction differs from the germline gene, which may be a read error. The sequence runs out 3 residues before the end of the CDR3; the remainder is reconstructed from the germline J gene. This same CDR3 is encoded by further DNA sequences in the sample. This chain uses TRBV30 with TRBJ1-3, with a tentative D call TRBD1 (6 bases). The CDR3 sequence is 19 residues long. The germline CDR1 and CDR2 sequences are GTSNPN and SVGIG (reference sequence). The DNA read from the CDR3 is TGTGCCTGGAGTGTAACGAGGGGGTGGGGCACGGAATCTGGAAACACA. This translates into CAWSVTRGWGTESGNT. The full CDR3 is CAWSVTRGWGTESGNTIYF.

Regarding this clone: The read falls 3 residues short of the CDR3 end, and the missing part is taken from the germline J gene. The chain carries TRBV30 and TRBJ1-2; D call uncertain. The CDR3 runs 12 residues. Germline loops: CDR1 GTSNPN, CDR2 SVGIG (reference sequence). The part of the CDR3 DNA that was read is TGTGCCTGGAGCCCTAACGAGAATACC. Its translation: CAWSPNENT. The entire CDR3 is CAWSPNENTYTF.

As to this clone: The sequenced fragment ends 3 residues before the CDR3 boundary, so the rest is inferred from the germline J gene. V gene TRBV30 combines with J gene TRBJ2-3; the match to TRBD2 covers 14 bases. This CDR3 has 15 amino acids. Germline CDR1 and CDR2: GTSNPN and SVGIG (reference sequence). J gave up 6 bases and V 3 bases, and 5 bases lay outside the gene matches. CDR3 DNA (partial): TGTGCCTGGAGCGCCGGGACTAGCGGGGGCGATACG. Translating it yields CAWSAGTSGGDT. The full CDR3 protein is CAWSAGTSGGDTQYF.

As to this clone: The DNA ends 3 residues before the CDR3 does, and the rest of the CDR3 is filled in from the germline J gene. The J gene is TRBJ1-2, the V gene TRBV2; no firm D call. The germline V and J ends were trimmed by 2 bases and 6 bases, with 10 bases remaining between them. The CDR3 runs 13 residues. Germline V CDR1 and CDR2: SNHLY, FYNNEI. The CDR3 is CASSERQLDGYTF. Partial CDR3 DNA: TGTGCCAGCAGTGAACGTCAGTTGGATGGC.

About this clone itself: The read terminates 3 residues before the CDR3 end, so the remaining end is supplied by the germline J gene. The sample has other DNA sequences that encode this CDR3 too. The chain joins TRBV18 to TRBJ1-1; maybe TRBD1 (5 bases). The CDR3 loop spans 16 amino acids. Trimming stripped 0 bases from V and 4 bases from J, with 15 bases between. Germline V gene sequence: CDR1 KGHSH, CDR2 LQKENI. CDR3 residues: CASSPPGRVGFTEAFF. The part of the CDR3 DNA that was read is TGTGCCAGCTCACCACCGGGCAGGGTCGGTTTCACTGAA.

In the case of this clone: The CDR3 goes on 3 residues after the read ends, and that part is filled in from the germline J gene. The chain recombines TRBV18 with TRBJ1-2, with no clear D. The length of the CDR3 is 16 residues. Germline CDR1 KGHSH, CDR2 LQKENI. Trimming shortened V by 2 bases and J by 2 bases, and 15 bases separated the two germline ends. The CDR3 bases that were read are TGTGCCAGCTCACCAATAAAAAGAACAGCCAACTATGGC. Translation gives CASSPIKRTANYG. The whole CDR3 protein reads CASSPIKRTANYGYTF.

Note on this clone: Sequencing ends 3 residues short of the CDR3 end; the germline J gene provides the rest. This chain joins TRBV11-3 and TRBJ2-3, with no clear D. Germline CDR1 and CDR2: SGHNT and YENEEA. The CDR3 has 13 amino acids. The sequenced part of the CDR3 DNA is TGTGCCAGCAGCCCTCAGGAGAAAGAGACG. Translating gives CASSPQEKET. The CDR3, in full, reads CASSPQEKETQYF. Drawing the rest from reference TRBV11-3 and TRBJ2-3, the complete variable domain is EAGVVQSPRYKIIEKKQPVAFWCNPISGHNTLYWYLQNLGQGPELLIRYENEEAVDDSQLPKDRFSAERLKGVDSTLKIQPAELGDSAVYLCASSPQEKETQYFGPGTRLTVL.

As concerns this clone: The DNA ends 3 residues before the CDR3 does, and the rest of the CDR3 is filled in from the germline J gene. The rearrangement joins TRBV11-3 to TRBJ2-3, with 7 bases lining up with TRBD2. V lost 5 bases and J lost 5; bases outside the gene matches: 7. Germline V gene sequence: CDR1 SGHNT, CDR2 YENEEA. The CDR3 totals 14 residues. CDR3 DNA, as far as it was read: TGTGCCAGCAGCCATACTAGCGTGGGAGATACG. It specifies CASSHTSVGDT. The whole CDR3 protein is CASSHTSVGDTQYF.

About this clone: The read ends 3 residues early relative to the CDR3; the germline J gene fills the gap. The chain uses TRBV19 and TRBJ2-5; TRBD2 might be the D (6 bases). This CDR3 is built from 13 residues. Germline V gene data show CDR1 as LNHDA and CDR2 as SQIVND (reference sequence). V lost 0 bases and J 7 bases, leaving 9 bases between the germline ends. The CDR3 DNA, read in part, is TGTGCCAGTAGTATAGATCAGGGAGGGACC. Translating it yields CASSIDQGGT. The complete CDR3 sequence is CASSIDQGGTQYF.

By frequency, this clone registers medium-sized. The read comes to an end 3 residues before the CDR3 does, leaving the germline J gene to fill in the end. V usage is TRBV7-3 and J usage is TRBJ2-3, with D possibly TRBD2 on 6 matching bases. The CDR3 runs to 15 residues. The ends were cut back, 4 bases at V and 6 bases at J, with 17 bases in the middle. Germline assignment: CDR1 SGHTA and CDR2 FQGTGA. Incomplete CDR3 DNA: TGTGCCAGCAGCTCGGCCACAACTAGCCGCGATACG. Protein product: CASSSATTSRDT. In full, the CDR3 reads CASSSATTSRDTQYF.

With regard to this clone: The read falls 3 residues short of the CDR3 end, and the missing part is taken from the germline J gene. The chain links TRBV6-1 to TRBJ1-6, with 7 bases fitting TRBD1. CDR1 and CDR2 from the germline V gene are MNHNS and SASEGT. The ends lost 0 bases at V and 7 bases at J; junction bases unmatched: 9. The CDR3 length is 17 residues. Partial CDR3 DNA: TGTGCCAGCAGTGAAGCCGCCCCGAGACAGGGAAATTCACCC. As protein: CASSEAAPRQGNSP. The full CDR3 sequence reads CASSEAAPRQGNSPLHF.

The covered CDR3 bases are TGTGCCAGCAGAGGGGGACAGCACGAC. Translation gives CASRGGQHD. The full-length CDR3 reads as CASRGGQHDYTF. This sequence joins TRBV7-3 and TRBJ1-2; TRBD1 matches at 7 bases. The CDR3 goes on 3 residues after the read ends, and that part is filled in from the germline J gene. This CDR3 comprises 12 residues. Germline lookup yields CDR1 SGHTA and CDR2 FQGTGA.

With respect to this clone: Sequencing ends 3 residues short of the CDR3 end; the germline J gene provides the rest. V and J are TRBV2 and TRBJ1-5; D may be TRBD1 (6 bases). V lost 3 bases, J lost 5 bases, and 17 bases lay in between. CDR1 and CDR2 from the germline V gene are SNHLY and FYNNEI. The CDR3 extends over 16 amino acids. CDR3: CASSDRGTQADQPQHF. The sequenced CDR3 bases are TGTGCCAGCAGTGACAGGGGAACCCAAGCTGATCAGCCC. The full variable domain, with the rest looked up from reference TRBV2 and TRBJ1-5, is EPEVTQTPSHQVTQMGQEVILRCVPISNHLYFYWYRQILGQKVEFLVSFYNNEISEKSEIFDDQFSVERPDGSNFTLKIRSTKLEDSAMYFCASSDRGTQADQPQHFGDGTRLSIL.

Partial CDR3 DNA: TGTGCCACGGGGACAGGGAACACCGGGGAG. It encodes CATGTGNTGE. From start to end, the CDR3 is CATGTGNTGELFF. The chain employs TRBV10-3 and TRBJ2-2; 8 nucleotides align to TRBD1. The read terminates 3 residues before the CDR3 end, so the remaining end is supplied by the germline J gene. Germline V gene data show CDR1 as ENHRY and CDR2 as SYGVKD. The CDR3 runs to 13 residues. Trimming removed 10 bases from V and 1 base from J; junction bases left unmatched: 2.

This clone is deemed medium-sized by its frequency. Read sequence stops 3 residues before the CDR3 end, and the germline J gene provides the missing end. The chain links TRBV11-3 to TRBJ2-5; D is unclear. Germline V gene sequence: CDR1 SGHNT, CDR2 YENEEA. Trimming pared 4 bases from V and 3 bases from J, leaving 9 bases between. The CDR3 has 13 residues. This CDR3 reads CASSSQEKETQYF. The DNA read from the CDR3 is TGTGCCAGCAGCTCTCAGGAGAAAGAGACC.

To note about this clone: The observed sequence ends 3 residues before the CDR3 terminus, with the missing tail filled in from the germline J gene. The chain couples TRBV7-9 to TRBJ1-2; a weak D match, TRBD1 (6 bases). Germline V gene lookup returns CDR1 SEHNR and CDR2 FQNEAQ (reference sequence). The CDR3 sequence is 12 residues long. CDR3 bases read: TGTGCCAGCAGCTGGGACAACAATGAC. Its translation is CASSWDNND. In full, the CDR3 reads CASSWDNNDYTF.

In regard to this clone: The CDR3 end falls 3 residues outside the read, so it is completed with the germline J gene. The rearrangement joins TRBV28 to TRBJ1-2, with TRBD1 matching 8 bases. CDR3 length equals 12 residues. Germline CDR1 reads MDHEN; CDR2 reads SYDVKM. The CDR3 reads CASSLSGGGYTF. CDR3 DNA (partial): TGTGCCAGCAGTTTATCAGGGGGCGGC.